Below are 27 T cell receptor beta chains sequenced from a single sample in a study of early T cells in non-severe SARS-CoV-2 infection. From the 5' RACE reads, TCRdb called clonotypes with MiXCR, one entry per CDR3 protein. The table records about 60,000 distinct CDR3 sequences, roughly an eighth of them present only once. Sequencing was carried out using whole blood. The receptors originated from an adult who was a healthcare worker with PCR-confirmed SARS-CoV-2 infection or an uninfected control (not recorded which).

This clonotype appeared a few times. The chain employs TRBV12-3 or TRBV12-4 and TRBJ2-3; maybe TRBD2 (5 bases). The length of the CDR3 is 14 residues. V was cut by 9 bases and J by 0 bases, with 13 bases left in between. Here the CDR3 DNA reads TGTGCCAGTAAGGACTCTTCTAGCACAGATACGCAGTATTTT. Its protein is CASKDSSSTDTQYF.

This clonotype was seen just once. The chain carries TRBV29-1 and TRBJ2-3, with TRBD2 matching 14 bases. Germline lookup yields CDR1 SQVTM and CDR2 ANQGSEA. The CDR3 loop spans 16 amino acids. V shed 4 bases and J 5 bases; nucleotides not matched to a gene: 8. This CDR3 reads CSVVRLTSGGEDTQYF. The CDR3 DNA sequence: TGCAGCGTTGTCCGCCTGACTAGCGGGGGGGAAGATACGCAGTATTTT.

J is TRBJ2-1 and V is TRBV5-4, with 9 bases aligning to TRBD2. V shed 0 bases and J 9 bases; nucleotides not matched to a gene: 7. The V gene's germline CDR1 is SGHNT and CDR2 YYREEE (reference sequence). This CDR3 contains 15 residues. The CDR3 spells CASSLELAGLAEQFF. CDR3 DNA sequence: TGTGCCAGCAGCTTGGAGCTAGCGGGATTGGCTGAGCAGTTCTTC.

This clonotype appeared a few times. This chain joins TRBV12-3 or TRBV12-4 and TRBJ2-1, with D perhaps TRBD2 (5 bases). Deletions cut 6 bases from V and 4 bases from J, with 10 bases between. The CDR3 covers 13 residues. CDR3 region: CASRTREYNEQFF. CDR3 DNA sequence: TGTGCCAGCAGAACGAGGGAGTACAATGAGCAGTTCTTC.

This chain connects TRBV18 to TRBJ2-3; D remains unclear. V was clipped by 1 base and J by 1 base, with 6 bases between them. The length of the CDR3 is 14 residues. CDR1 KGHSH and CDR2 LQKENI come from the germline V gene. The CDR3 DNA reads TGTGCCAGCTCACCACTTGATGGCACAGATACGCAGTATTTT. This sequence encodes CASSPLDGTDTQYF.

This clonotype was seen repeatedly, ten times or more. The chain joins TRBV12-3 or TRBV12-4 to TRBJ1-5; no definite D call. The V end was cut by 3 bases, the J end by 1 base, with 10 bases between. The CDR3 runs 15 residues. The CDR3: CASSFSGKSNQPQHF. The CDR3 DNA is TGTGCCAGCAGTTTCTCGGGTAAAAGCAATCAGCCCCAGCATTTT.

The rearrangement uses TRBV7-9 and TRBJ1-1; 8 bases agree with TRBD1. The germline CDR1 and CDR2 sequences are SEHNR and FQNEAQ (reference sequence). V lost 4 bases, J lost 6 bases, and 10 bases stayed unmatched. The length of the CDR3 is 15 residues. CDR3 amino acids: CASSSDQGAWAEAFF. CDR3 nucleotides: TGTGCCAGCAGCTCAGACCAGGGGGCATGGGCTGAAGCTTTCTTT.

This clonotype was detected many times. CDR3 residues: CSARPGGQSAGELFF. In DNA form, the CDR3 reads TGCAGTGCAAGACCGGGGGGGCAGTCCGCCGGGGAGCTGTTTTTT. The chain couples TRBV20-1 to TRBJ2-2, with 8 bases matching TRBD2. Germline V gene lookup returns CDR1 DFQATT and CDR2 SNEGSKA (reference sequence). CDR3 size: 15 residues. V lost 6 bases and J lost 6; bases outside the gene matches: 12.

This clonotype was observed at least ten times. The V and J genes are TRBV6-6 and TRBJ2-3, with a possible D match to TRBD2 (6 bases). This CDR3 has 17 amino acids. Trimming took 0 bases from V and 2 from J, leaving 15 bases between them. Germline-derived CDR1 and CDR2 are MNHNY and SVGAGI (reference sequence). CDR3 amino acids: CASSYSWRGGDTDTQYF. The CDR3 bases are TGTGCCAGCAGTTACTCGTGGCGGGGAGGTGACACAGATACGCAGTATTTT.

Comment on this clonotype: A much bigger clone sits one base away, suggesting this may be a read error. The chain recombines TRBV5-4 with TRBJ2-3; 11 positions match TRBD1. Germline V gives CDR1 SGHNT, CDR2 YYREEE (reference sequence). V shed 3 bases, J shed 6 bases, and the junction held 0 bases outside the gene matches. CDR3 size: 13 residues. CDR3 coding DNA: TGTGCCAGCAGCTGGGACAGGGGGGATACGCAGTATTTT. This gives the protein CASSWDRGDTQYF.

This clonotype was recorded many times. The chain uses TRBV15 and TRBJ1-1; D possibly corresponds to TRBD1 (5 bases). The V end was cut by 6 bases, the J end by 2 bases, with 13 bases between. This CDR3 is 14 amino acids long. Germline lookup yields CDR1 LNHNV and CDR2 YYDKDF (reference sequence). The CDR3 nucleotides are TGTGCCACCAGTGACCCGGGGCTTAACACTGAAGCTTTCTTT. Protein: CATSDPGLNTEAFF.

The table lists this clonotype with many counts. A single base separates this from a much larger clone, so it may be a read error. The V gene is TRBV6-2 or TRBV6-3, the J gene TRBJ2-3; 13 nucleotides match TRBD2. Trimming cost V 11 bases and J 2 bases; bases outside gene matches: 4. The CDR3 length is 14 residues. The germline CDR1 and CDR2 sequences are MNHEY and SVGEGT. The CDR3 protein is CAGTSGGATDTQYF. The CDR3 bases are TGTGCCGGCACTAGCGGGGGGGCCACAGATACGCAGTATTTT.

The rearrangement links TRBV7-8 to TRBJ2-5; 11 bases are shared with TRBD2. The V segment lost 5 bases and the J segment 5 bases; nucleotides outside the gene matches: 13. Germline loops: CDR1 SGHVS, CDR2 FQNEAQ. The CDR3 contains 17 residues. The CDR3 sequence: CASSPNSGRALLETQYF. The CDR3, as DNA: TGTGCCAGCAGCCCTAATAGCGGGAGGGCCCTCTTGGAGACCCAGTACTTC.

The chain carries TRBV3-1 and TRBJ1-1; D is uncertain. V lost 4 bases, J lost 1 base, and 13 bases lay in between. Germline V gene lookup returns CDR1 LGHDT and CDR2 YNNKEL (reference sequence). The CDR3 runs to 15 residues. CDR3 nucleotide sequence: TGTGCCAGCAGCCGCCCCGGTCGAAAGAACACTGAAGCTTTCTTT. This encodes CASSRPGRKNTEAFF.

This chain uses TRBV29-1 with TRBJ1-2, with 7 bases aligning to TRBD1. Germline-derived CDR1 and CDR2 are SQVTM and ANQGSEA. The CDR3 runs to 13 residues. The ends lost 6 bases at V and 2 bases at J; junction bases unmatched: 6. Here the CDR3 reads CSVAKGQNYGYTF. CDR3 bases: TGCAGCGTGGCTAAGGGACAGAACTATGGCTACACCTTC. Based on the CDR3 plus reference TRBV29-1 and TRBJ1-2, the full variable domain is SAVISQKPSRDICQRGTSLTIQCQVDSQVTMMFWYRQQPGQSLTLIATANQGSEATYESGFVIDKFPISRPNLTFSTLTVSNMSPEDSSIYLCSVAKGQNYGYTFGSGTRLTVV.

V gene TRBV6-1 combines with J gene TRBJ1-4; D uncertain. This CDR3 has 14 residues. Germline V CDR1 and CDR2: MNHNS, SASEGT. With 4 bases removed from V and 7 bases from J, the gap between germline ends came to 13 bases. CDR3 DNA: TGTGCCAGCAGTGTACACCCCCGGGGTGAAAAACTGTTTTTT. It yields the protein CASSVHPRGEKLFF.

This sequence joins TRBV5-1 and TRBJ2-2, with TRBD1 identical over 9 bases. The CDR3 totals 15 residues. The junction had 3 bases not matched to a gene; V was cut back by 0 bases and J by 6 bases. CDR1 and CDR2 from the germline V gene are SGHRS and YFSETQ. CDR3 sequence reads: CASSLDRGLAGELFF. For the CDR3, the DNA is TGCGCCAGCAGCTTGGACAGGGGGCTCGCCGGGGAGCTGTTTTTT.

The chain combines TRBV7-9 with TRBJ1-1, with D unclear. Germline lookup yields CDR1 SEHNR and CDR2 FQNEAQ (reference sequence). This CDR3 is 12 amino acids long. V was clipped by 7 bases and J by 1 base, with 7 bases between them. CDR3 DNA: TGTGCCAGCAAAAAACCGAACACTGAAGCTTTCTTT. Translated: CASKKPNTEAFF.

In this sample, this clonotype turned up many times. V gene TRBV5-4 combines with J gene TRBJ1-1, with 7 bases that match TRBD1. Germline CDR1 reads SGHNT; CDR2 reads YYREEE (reference sequence). J lost 1 base, V lost 5 bases, and 8 bases had no gene match. There are 15 residues in the CDR3. As DNA, the CDR3 is TGTGCCAGCAGGCAAGACAGGGCCAAGAACACTGAAGCTTTCTTT. It translates to CASRQDRAKNTEAFF.

This clonotype was detected a few times. The gene calls are TRBV20-1 and TRBJ2-7; D ambiguous. The CDR3 totals 16 residues. In germline, CDR1 is DFQATT, CDR2 SNEGSKA (reference sequence). The ends were cut back, 4 bases at V and 6 bases at J, with 25 bases in the middle. CDR3 coding DNA: TGCAGTGCTACTACTTCCGGGTACCTCGAAGTAGGCGAGCAGTACTTC. It specifies CSATTSGYLEVGEQYF.

This clonotype showed up many times. This rearrangement joins TRBV27 to TRBJ1-2; 7 nucleotides agree with TRBD1. The CDR3 extends over 12 amino acids. Trimming at V came to 8 bases and at J to 2 bases, leaving 2 bases not matched to a gene. The V gene's germline CDR1 is MNHEY and CDR2 SMNVEV (reference sequence). The CDR3 reads CASSDRNYGYTF. The DNA for the CDR3 is TGTGCCAGCTCGGACAGGAACTATGGCTACACCTTC.

This clonotype was seen many times. Germline and junction disagree at one end, which may indicate a read error. This chain links TRBV13 with TRBJ1-1, with D perhaps matching TRBD1 (5 bases). This CDR3 spans 14 amino acids. CDR1 PRHDT and CDR2 FYEKMQ come from the germline V gene (reference sequence). CDR3 residues: CASSLAGTASSVTF. The CDR3 coding sequence is TGTGCCAGCAGCTTAGCCGGGACCGCGAGTTCCGTCACTTTT.

This clonotype appeared once. This chain uses TRBV24-1 with TRBJ1-5; a weak D match, TRBD1 (5 bases). This CDR3 region has 18 residues. The V gene lost 2 bases and the J gene lost 7 bases, with 23 bases spanning the gap. Looked up from germline, CDR1 is KGHDR and CDR2 is SFDVKD. This CDR3 is CATSDSTGTPAGRQPQHF. The CDR3 DNA reads TGTGCCACCAGTGATTCGACCGGGACCCCGGCAGGAAGACAGCCCCAGCATTTT.

Ten or more counts support this clonotype. The chain joins TRBV18 to TRBJ2-5, with 11 nucleotides matching TRBD2. The CDR3 length is 15 residues. In germline, CDR1 is KGHSH, CDR2 LQKENI. Trimming removed 1 base from V and 2 bases from J; junction bases left unmatched: 0. As DNA, the CDR3 is TGTGCCAGCTCACCACTAGCGGGAGGGCAAGAGACCCAGTACTTC. Translation: CASSPLAGGQETQYF.

The table lists this clonotype with many counts. Here the CDR3 reads CASSHGGDQPQHF. The CDR3 DNA reads TGTGCCAGCAGCCATGGAGGGGATCAGCCCCAGCATTTT. The V and J genes are TRBV3-1 and TRBJ1-5, with D perhaps TRBD1 (5 bases). CDR3 size: 13 residues. The ends were cut back, 3 bases at V and 5 bases at J, with 8 bases in the middle. Germline V lookup: CDR1 LGHDT, CDR2 YNNKEL (reference sequence). Combining the CDR3 with reference TRBV3-1 and TRBJ1-5 gives the whole variable domain DTAVSQTPKYLVTQMGNDKSIKCEQNLGHDTMYWYKQDSKKFLKIMFSYNNKELIINETVPNRFSPKSPDKAHLNLHINSLELGDSAVYFCASSHGGDQPQHFGDGTRLSIL.

The V gene is TRBV6-2 or TRBV6-3, the J gene TRBJ2-3; D could derive from TRBD1 or TRBD2 (5 bases each). With 6 bases removed from V and 1 base from J, the gap between germline ends came to 17 bases. The CDR3 covers 16 residues. Germline CDR1 MNHEY, CDR2 SVGEGT. CDR3: CASSRGTTTRTDTQYF. The CDR3 DNA reads as TGTGCCAGCAGCAGAGGGACCACCACTCGCACAGATACGCAGTATTTT.

This clonotype was observed many times. V usage is TRBV19 and J usage is TRBJ1-2; D ambiguous. CDR3 length: 12 residues. CDR1 and CDR2 (germline): LNHDA, SQIVND (reference sequence). Between the trimmed V and J ends, which lost 3 bases and 0 bases, there was a span of 2 bases. The CDR3 region has the DNA TGTGCCAGTAGTATGGCTAACTATGGCTACACCTTC. Translating it yields CASSMANYGYTF.